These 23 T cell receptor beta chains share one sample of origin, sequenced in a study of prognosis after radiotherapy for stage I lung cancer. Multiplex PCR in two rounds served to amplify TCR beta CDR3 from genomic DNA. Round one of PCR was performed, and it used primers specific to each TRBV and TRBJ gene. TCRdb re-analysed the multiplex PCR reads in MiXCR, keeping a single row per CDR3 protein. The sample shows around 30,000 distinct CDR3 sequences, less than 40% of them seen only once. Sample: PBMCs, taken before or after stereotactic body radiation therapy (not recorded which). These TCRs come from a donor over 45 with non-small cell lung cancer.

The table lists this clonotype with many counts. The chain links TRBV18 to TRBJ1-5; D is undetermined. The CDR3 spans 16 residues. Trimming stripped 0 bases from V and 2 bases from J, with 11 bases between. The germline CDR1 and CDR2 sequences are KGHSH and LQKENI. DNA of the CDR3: TGTGCCAGCTCACCACCGGGTCGGACTGGCAATCAGCCCCAGCATTTT. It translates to CASSPPGRTGNQPQHF.

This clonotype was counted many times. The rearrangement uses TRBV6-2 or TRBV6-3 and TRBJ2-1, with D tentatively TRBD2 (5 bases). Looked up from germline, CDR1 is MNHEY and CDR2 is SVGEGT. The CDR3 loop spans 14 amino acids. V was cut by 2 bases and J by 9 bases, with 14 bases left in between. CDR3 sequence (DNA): TGTGCCAGCAGTTACGAGTATACTAGGCCTGAGCAGTTCTTC. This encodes CASSYEYTRPEQFF.

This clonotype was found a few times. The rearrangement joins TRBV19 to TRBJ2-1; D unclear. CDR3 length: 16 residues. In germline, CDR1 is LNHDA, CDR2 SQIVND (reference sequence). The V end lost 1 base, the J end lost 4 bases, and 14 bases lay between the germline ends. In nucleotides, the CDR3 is TGTGCCAGTAGTATAGGAGAAGGGCTAGGTTACAATGAGCAGTTCTTC. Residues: CASSIGEGLGYNEQFF.

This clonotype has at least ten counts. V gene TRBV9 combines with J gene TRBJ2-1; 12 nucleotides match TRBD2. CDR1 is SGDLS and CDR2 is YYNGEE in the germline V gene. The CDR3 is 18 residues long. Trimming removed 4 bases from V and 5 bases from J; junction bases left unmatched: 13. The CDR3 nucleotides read TGTGCCAGCAGCCCCCTAGCGGGAGGGCCGGTTATAAACAATGAGCAGTTCTTC. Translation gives CASSPLAGGPVINNEQFF.

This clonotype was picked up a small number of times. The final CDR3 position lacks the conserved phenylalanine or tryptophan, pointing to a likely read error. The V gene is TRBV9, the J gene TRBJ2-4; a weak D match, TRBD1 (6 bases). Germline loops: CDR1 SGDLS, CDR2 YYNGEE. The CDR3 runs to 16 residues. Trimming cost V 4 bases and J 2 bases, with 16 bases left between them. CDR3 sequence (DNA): TGTGCCAGCAGCCCCGGACAGTCTGCTTCCAAAAACATTCAGTACCTC. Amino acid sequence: CASSPGQSASKNIQYL.

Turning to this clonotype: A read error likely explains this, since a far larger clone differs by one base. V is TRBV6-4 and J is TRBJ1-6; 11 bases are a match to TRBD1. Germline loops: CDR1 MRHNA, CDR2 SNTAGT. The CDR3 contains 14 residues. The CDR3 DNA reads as TGTGCCAGCAGGGACAGGGGGCGCGAAGCACCCCTCAACTTT. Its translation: CASRDRGREAPLNF.

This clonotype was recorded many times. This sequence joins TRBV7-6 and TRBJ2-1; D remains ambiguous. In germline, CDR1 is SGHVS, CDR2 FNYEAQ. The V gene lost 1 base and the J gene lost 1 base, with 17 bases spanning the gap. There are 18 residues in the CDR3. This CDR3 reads CASSLGPVVGRSYNEQFF. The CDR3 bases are TGTGCCAGCAGCTTAGGTCCTGTCGTAGGTCGGTCCTACAATGAGCAGTTCTTC. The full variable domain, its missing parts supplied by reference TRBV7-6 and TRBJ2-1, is GAGVSQSPRYKVTKRGQDVALRCDPISGHVSLYWYRQALGQGPEFLTYFNYEAQQDKSGLPNDRFSAERPEGSISTLTIQRTEQRDSAMYRCASSLGPVVGRSYNEQFFGPGTRLTVL.

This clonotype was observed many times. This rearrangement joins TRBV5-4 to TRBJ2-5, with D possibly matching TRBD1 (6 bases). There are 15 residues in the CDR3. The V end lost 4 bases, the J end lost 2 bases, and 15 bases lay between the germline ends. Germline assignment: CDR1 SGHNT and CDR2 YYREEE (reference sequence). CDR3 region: CASSPDGTKQETQYF. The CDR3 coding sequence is TGTGCCAGCAGCCCGGACGGGACAAAACAAGAGACCCAGTACTTC.

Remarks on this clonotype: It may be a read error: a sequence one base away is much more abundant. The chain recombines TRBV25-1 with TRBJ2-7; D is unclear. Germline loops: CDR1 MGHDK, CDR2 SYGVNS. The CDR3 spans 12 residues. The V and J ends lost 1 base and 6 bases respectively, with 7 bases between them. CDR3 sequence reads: CASSELGIEQYF. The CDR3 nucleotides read TGTGCCAGCAGTGAATTAGGAATCGAGCAGTACTTC.

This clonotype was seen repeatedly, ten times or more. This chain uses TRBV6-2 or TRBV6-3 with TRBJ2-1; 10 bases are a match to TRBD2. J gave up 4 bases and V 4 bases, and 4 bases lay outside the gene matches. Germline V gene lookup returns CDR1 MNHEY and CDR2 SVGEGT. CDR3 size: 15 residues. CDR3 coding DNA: TGTGCCAGCAGTTGGGTGACTAGCGGGTACAATGAGCAGTTCTTC. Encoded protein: CASSWVTSGYNEQFF.

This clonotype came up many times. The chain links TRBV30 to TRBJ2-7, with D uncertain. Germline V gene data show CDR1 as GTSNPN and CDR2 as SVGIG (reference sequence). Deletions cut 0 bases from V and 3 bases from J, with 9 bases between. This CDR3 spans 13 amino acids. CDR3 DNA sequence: TGTGCCTGGAGTGTAGGGTCGGGCTACGAGCAGTACTTC. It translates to CAWSVGSGYEQYF.

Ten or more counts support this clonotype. CDR3 amino acids: CAWIKYNEQFF. Written as DNA, the CDR3 is TGTGCCTGGATCAAGTACAATGAGCAGTTCTTC. The rearrangement joins TRBV30 to TRBJ2-1; D gene unclear. This CDR3 region has 11 residues. The germline V and J ends were trimmed by 4 bases and 4 bases, with 5 bases remaining between them. Germline CDR1 is GTSNPN and CDR2 is SVGIG (reference sequence).

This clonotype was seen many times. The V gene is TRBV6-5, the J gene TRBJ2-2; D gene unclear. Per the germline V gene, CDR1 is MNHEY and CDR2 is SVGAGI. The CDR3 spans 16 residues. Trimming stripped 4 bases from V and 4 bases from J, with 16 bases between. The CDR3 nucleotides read TGTGCCAGCAGTTCCGTACGTTGGCGTGGCACCGGGGAGCTGTTTTTT. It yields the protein CASSSVRWRGTGELFF.

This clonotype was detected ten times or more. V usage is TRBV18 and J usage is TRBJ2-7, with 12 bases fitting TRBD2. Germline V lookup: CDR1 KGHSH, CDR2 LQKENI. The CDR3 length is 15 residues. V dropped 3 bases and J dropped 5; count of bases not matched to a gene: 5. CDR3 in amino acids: CASSPTSGGLNEQYF. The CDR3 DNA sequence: TGTGCCAGCTCACCTACTAGCGGGGGGTTGAACGAGCAGTACTTC.

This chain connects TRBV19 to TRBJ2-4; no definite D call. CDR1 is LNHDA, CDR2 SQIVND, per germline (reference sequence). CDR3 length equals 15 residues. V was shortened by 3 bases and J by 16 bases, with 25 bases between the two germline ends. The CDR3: CASSMATIAKNIRYF. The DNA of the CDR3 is TGTGCCAGTAGTATGGCCACCATAGCCAAAAACATTCGCTACTTC. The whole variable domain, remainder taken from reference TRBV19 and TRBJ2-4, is DGGITQSPKYLFRKEGQNVTLSCEQNLNHDAMYWYRQDPGQGLRLIYYSQIVNDFQKGDIAEGYSVSREKKESFPLTVTSAQKNPTAFYLCASSMATIAKNIRYFGAGTRLSVL.

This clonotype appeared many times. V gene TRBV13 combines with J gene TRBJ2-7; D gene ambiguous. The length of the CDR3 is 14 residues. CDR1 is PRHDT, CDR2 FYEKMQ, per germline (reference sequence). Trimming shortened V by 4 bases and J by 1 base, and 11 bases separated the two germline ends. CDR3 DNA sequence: TGTGCCAGCAGCTCACCCGGTCATTCCTACGAGCAGTACTTC. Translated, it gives CASSSPGHSYEQYF.

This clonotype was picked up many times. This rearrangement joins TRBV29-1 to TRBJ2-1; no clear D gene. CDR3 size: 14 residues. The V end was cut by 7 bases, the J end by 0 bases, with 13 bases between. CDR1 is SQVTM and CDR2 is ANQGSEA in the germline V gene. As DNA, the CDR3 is TGCAGCGCCCCGGACCAGAGCTCCTACAATGAGCAGTTCTTC. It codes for CSAPDQSSYNEQFF.

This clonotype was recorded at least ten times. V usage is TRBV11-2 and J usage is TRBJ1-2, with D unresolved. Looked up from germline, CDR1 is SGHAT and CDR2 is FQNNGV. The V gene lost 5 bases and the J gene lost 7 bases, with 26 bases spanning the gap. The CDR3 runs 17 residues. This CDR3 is CASSPTQLAGRGVGYTF. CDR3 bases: TGTGCCAGCAGCCCTACTCAGTTGGCCGGACGGGGAGTTGGCTACACCTTC.

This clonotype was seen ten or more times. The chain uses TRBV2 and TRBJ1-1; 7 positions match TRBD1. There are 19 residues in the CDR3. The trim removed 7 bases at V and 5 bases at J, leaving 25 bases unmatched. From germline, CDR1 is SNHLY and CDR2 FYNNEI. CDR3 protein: CASNPGEGATGFSGTEAFF. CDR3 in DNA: TGTGCCAGCAATCCTGGGGAGGGGGCGACCGGTTTCTCGGGAACTGAAGCTTTCTTT.

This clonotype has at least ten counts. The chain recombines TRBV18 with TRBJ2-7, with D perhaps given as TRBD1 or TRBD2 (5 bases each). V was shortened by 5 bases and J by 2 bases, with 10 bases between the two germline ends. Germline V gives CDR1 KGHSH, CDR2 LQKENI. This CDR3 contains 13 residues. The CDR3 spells CASSSGTAYEQYF. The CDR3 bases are TGTGCCAGCTCATCCGGGACCGCCTACGAGCAGTACTTC.

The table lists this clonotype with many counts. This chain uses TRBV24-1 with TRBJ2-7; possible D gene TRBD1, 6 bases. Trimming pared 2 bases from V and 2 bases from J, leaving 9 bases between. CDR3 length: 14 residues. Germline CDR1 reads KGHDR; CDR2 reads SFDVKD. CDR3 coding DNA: TGTGCCACCAGTGATTCGCAGGGGACCTACGAGCAGTACTTC. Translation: CATSDSQGTYEQYF.

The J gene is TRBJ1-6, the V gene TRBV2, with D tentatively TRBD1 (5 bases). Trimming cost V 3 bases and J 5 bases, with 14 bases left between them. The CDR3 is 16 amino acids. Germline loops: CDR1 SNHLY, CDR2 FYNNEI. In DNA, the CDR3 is TGTGCCAGCAGTGACCCAGGGTTGGCGCATAATTCACCCCTCCACTTT. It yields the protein CASSDPGLAHNSPLHF.

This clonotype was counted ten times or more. In nucleotides, the CDR3 is TGCAGTGCCAGACAGGGGGAGGACAATTCACCCCTCCACTTT. This gives the protein CSARQGEDNSPLHF. This chain connects TRBV20-1 to TRBJ1-6; 9 bases line up with TRBD1. Per the germline V gene, CDR1 is DFQATT and CDR2 is SNEGSKA (reference sequence). This CDR3 has 14 residues. V lost 6 bases to trimming and J lost 7 bases; unmatched junction nucleotides: 7.